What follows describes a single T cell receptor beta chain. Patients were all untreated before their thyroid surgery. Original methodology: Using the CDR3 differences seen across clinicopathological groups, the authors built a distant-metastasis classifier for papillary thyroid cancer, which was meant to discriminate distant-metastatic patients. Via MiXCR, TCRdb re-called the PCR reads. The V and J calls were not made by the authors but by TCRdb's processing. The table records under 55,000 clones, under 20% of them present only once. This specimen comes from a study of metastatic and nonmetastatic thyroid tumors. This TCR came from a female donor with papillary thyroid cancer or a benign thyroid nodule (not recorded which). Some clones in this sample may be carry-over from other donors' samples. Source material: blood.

The CDR3 DNA is TGTGCCACCAGTGATATCTATGAGGGCCAGAGGAAAGATACGCAGTATTTT. It codes for CATSDIYEGQRKDTQYF. This chain joins TRBV24-1 and TRBJ2-3; D is perhaps TRBD2 (5 bases). The V gene lost 3 bases and the J gene lost 5 bases, with 20 bases spanning the gap. Germline values: CDR1 KGHDR, CDR2 SFDVKD. The CDR3 is made up of 17 amino acids.